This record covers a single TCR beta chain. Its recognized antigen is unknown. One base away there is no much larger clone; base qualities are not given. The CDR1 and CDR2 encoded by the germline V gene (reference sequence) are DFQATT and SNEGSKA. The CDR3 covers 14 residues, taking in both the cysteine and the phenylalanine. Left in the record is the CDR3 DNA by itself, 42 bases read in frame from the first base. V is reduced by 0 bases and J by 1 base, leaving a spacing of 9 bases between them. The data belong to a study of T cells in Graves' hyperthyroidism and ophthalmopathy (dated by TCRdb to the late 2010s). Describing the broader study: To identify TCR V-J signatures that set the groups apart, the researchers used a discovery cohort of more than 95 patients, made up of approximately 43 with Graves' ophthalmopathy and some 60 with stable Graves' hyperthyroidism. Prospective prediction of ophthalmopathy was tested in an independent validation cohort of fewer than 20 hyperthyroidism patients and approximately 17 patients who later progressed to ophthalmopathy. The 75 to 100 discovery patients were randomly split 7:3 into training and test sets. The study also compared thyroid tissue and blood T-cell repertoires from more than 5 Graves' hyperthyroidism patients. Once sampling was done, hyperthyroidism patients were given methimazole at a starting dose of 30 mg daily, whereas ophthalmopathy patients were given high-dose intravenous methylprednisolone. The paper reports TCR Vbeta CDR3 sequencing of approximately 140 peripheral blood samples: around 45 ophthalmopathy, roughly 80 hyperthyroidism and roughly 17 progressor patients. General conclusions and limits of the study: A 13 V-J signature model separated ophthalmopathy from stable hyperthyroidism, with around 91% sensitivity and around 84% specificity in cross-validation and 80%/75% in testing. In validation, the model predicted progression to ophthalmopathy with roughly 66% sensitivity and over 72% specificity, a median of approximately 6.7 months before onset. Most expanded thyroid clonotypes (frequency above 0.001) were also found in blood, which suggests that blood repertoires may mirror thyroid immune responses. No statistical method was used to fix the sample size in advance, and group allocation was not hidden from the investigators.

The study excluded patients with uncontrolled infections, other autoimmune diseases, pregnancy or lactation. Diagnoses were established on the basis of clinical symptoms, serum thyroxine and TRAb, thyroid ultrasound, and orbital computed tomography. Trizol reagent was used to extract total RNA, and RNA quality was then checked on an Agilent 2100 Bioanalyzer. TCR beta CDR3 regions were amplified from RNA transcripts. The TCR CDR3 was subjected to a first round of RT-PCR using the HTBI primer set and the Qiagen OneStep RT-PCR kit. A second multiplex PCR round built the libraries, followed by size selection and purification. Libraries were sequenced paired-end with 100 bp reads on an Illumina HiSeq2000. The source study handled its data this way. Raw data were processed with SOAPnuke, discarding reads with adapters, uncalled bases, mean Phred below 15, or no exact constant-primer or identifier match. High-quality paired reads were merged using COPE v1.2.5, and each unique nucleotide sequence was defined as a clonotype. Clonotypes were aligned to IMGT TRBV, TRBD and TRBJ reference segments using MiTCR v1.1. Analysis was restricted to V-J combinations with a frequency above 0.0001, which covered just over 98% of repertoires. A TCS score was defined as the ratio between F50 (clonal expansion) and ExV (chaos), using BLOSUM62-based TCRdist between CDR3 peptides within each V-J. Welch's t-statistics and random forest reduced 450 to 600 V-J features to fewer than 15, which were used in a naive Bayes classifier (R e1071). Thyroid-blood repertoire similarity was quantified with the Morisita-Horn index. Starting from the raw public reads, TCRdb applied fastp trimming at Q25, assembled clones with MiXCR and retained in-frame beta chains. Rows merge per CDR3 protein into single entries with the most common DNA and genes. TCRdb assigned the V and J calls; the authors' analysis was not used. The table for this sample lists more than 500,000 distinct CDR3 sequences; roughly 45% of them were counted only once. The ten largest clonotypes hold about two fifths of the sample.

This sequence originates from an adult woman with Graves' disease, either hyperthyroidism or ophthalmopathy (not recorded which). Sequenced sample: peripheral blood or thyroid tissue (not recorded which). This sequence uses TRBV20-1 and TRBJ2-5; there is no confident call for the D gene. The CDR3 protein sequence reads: CSARDWAAQETQYF. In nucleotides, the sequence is TGCAGTGCTAGAGATTGGGCAGCCCAAGAGACCCAGTACTTC.